Listed here are 13 T cell receptor beta chains from one sample, sequenced in a study of human T cells and chemical hapten exposure. TCRdb called the RACE reads again in MiXCR, with one record for every CDR3 protein. Of about 70,000 distinct CDR3 sequences in the sample, 9.8% were seen once. The time point was: patch test 1, 2 weeks after DPC sensitization. Described treatment: therapeutic diphenylcyclopropenone sensitization with weekly scalp DPC. Material: whole blood, obtained in connection with sensitization to the hapten diphenylcyclopropenone (DPC). These receptors were taken from a woman between 40 and 55 years old with alopecia areata. Some clones in this sample may be carry-over from other donors' samples.

In its sample, this clonotype was seen many times. Compared with germline, one end of the junction differs, possibly owing to a read error. This chain links TRBV7-2 with TRBJ1-1; 7 positions match TRBD1. Germline CDR1 and CDR2: SGHTA and FQGNSA. This CDR3 contains 14 residues. CDR3 amino acids: CASLTGIRGTEVFF. The CDR3 nucleotides read TGTGCCAGCCTGACAGGGATTCGGGGCACTGAAGTTTTCTTT.

This clonotype was counted at least ten times. The chain links TRBV27 to TRBJ1-2; D is unresolved. The CDR3 is 13 residues long. V was shortened by 4 bases and J by 4 bases, with 10 bases between the two germline ends. Germline V lookup: CDR1 MNHEY, CDR2 SMNVEV (reference sequence). CDR3 DNA sequence: TGTGCCAGCAGTTCGAGACTGCCCTATGGCTACACCTTC. Residues: CASSSRLPYGYTF.

This clonotype showed up many times. The rearrangement joins TRBV5-5 to TRBJ2-5, with TRBD1 identical over 7 bases. Germline CDR1 reads SGHKS; CDR2 reads YYEKEE (reference sequence). The CDR3 has 15 residues. Trimming at V came to 0 bases and at J to 2 bases, leaving 4 bases not matched to a gene. The CDR3 bases are TGTGCCAGCAGCTTGGGGGACAGTTTGCAAGAGACCCAGTACTTC. It specifies CASSLGDSLQETQYF.

This clonotype was observed at least ten times. The CDR3 DNA sequence: TGTGCCAGCACCAGAACAGGGGGCGAGCAGCCCCAGCATTTT. Amino acids: CASTRTGGEQPQHF. The chain is built from TRBV2 and TRBJ1-5, with 9 bases that match TRBD1. V gave up 7 bases and J gave up 7 bases; unmatched junction bases: 8. CDR1 is SNHLY, CDR2 FYNNEI, per germline. The CDR3 runs to 14 residues.

This clonotype has ten or more counts. This chain links TRBV20-1 with TRBJ2-7; D not certain. The CDR3 length is 11 residues. Trimming removed 1 base at V and 3 bases at J, with 4 bases between. Germline assignment: CDR1 DFQATT and CDR2 SNEGSKA (reference sequence). The CDR3 DNA is TGCAGTGCTAGAGGGGGCTACGAGCAGTACTTC. Amino acids: CSARGGYEQYF.

The chain joins TRBV28 to TRBJ1-5; the match to TRBD1 covers 9 bases. In germline, CDR1 is MDHEN, CDR2 SYDVKM. The CDR3 runs to 14 residues. V dropped 6 bases and J dropped 7; count of bases not matched to a gene: 7. The CDR3 loop is CASSQQGARQPQHF. The DNA of the CDR3 is TGTGCCAGCAGCCAACAGGGGGCTAGGCAGCCCCAGCATTTT.

To note about this clonotype: A read error may be the cause here, since a much bigger clone is one base away. J is TRBJ2-3 and V is TRBV7-9; TRBD1 is a possible D gene (5 bases). This CDR3 comprises 15 residues. The germline V gene encodes CDR1 SEHNR and CDR2 FQNEAQ (reference sequence). Between the trimmed V and J ends, which lost 4 bases and 4 bases, there was a span of 15 bases. The CDR3 bases are TGTGCCAGCAGCTCCCGAACAGGCGGAGCAGATACGCAGTATTTT. It encodes CASSSRTGGADTQYF.

Ten or more counts support this clonotype. J is TRBJ1-1 and V is TRBV18, with D uncertain. This CDR3 has 15 amino acids. V shed 3 bases and J shed 2 bases, with 13 bases lying between them. Germline CDR1 is KGHSH and CDR2 is LQKENI. As DNA, the CDR3 is TGTGCCAGCTCACCTGCCTCGAGGGTAAACACTGAAGCTTTCTTT. Protein: CASSPASRVNTEAFF.

The table lists this clonotype with a few counts. CDR3: CASSDRVGTEAFF. CDR3 DNA sequence: TGTGCCAGCAGCGACAGGGTAGGCACTGAAGCTTTCTTT. The rearrangement uses TRBV7-2 and TRBJ1-1; 7 positions match TRBD1. V dropped 5 bases and J dropped 4; count of bases not matched to a gene: 4. Germline CDR1 SGHTA, CDR2 FQGNSA. The CDR3 covers 13 residues.

With respect to this clonotype: A much larger clone sits a single nucleotide away, making a read error possible. This chain uses TRBV6-2 or TRBV6-3 with TRBJ2-2; 10 bases are shared with TRBD1. The V segment lost 8 bases and the J segment 6 bases; nucleotides outside the gene matches: 3. This CDR3 is built from 13 residues. The germline V gene has CDR1 MNHEY and CDR2 SVGEGT. The CDR3 DNA follows: TGTGCCAGCGCCGGGACAGGGGCCGGGGAGCTGTTTTTT. Its translation: CASAGTGAGELFF.

This chain uses TRBV18 with TRBJ1-6, with 8 bases matching TRBD1. The CDR3 spans 18 residues. With V trimmed by 0 bases and J by 10 bases, 14 bases remained unmatched. Germline V CDR1 and CDR2: KGHSH, LQKENI. The CDR3 DNA follows: TGTGCCAGCTCACCACCCGATGACAGGGGCGTTTGGGGCTCACCCCTCCACTTT. This gives the protein CASSPPDDRGVWGSPLHF.

This clonotype was seen many times. The V call is TRBV6-5, the J call TRBJ1-5; D might be TRBD1 (5 bases). Germline CDR1 and CDR2: MNHEY and SVGAGI. Trimming removed 2 bases at V and 6 bases at J, with 8 bases between. This CDR3 is 13 amino acids long. The CDR3 protein is CASSYDRGQPQHF. As DNA, the CDR3 is TGTGCCAGCAGTTACGACAGAGGTCAGCCCCAGCATTTT.

This clonotype was seen a few times. In nucleotides, the CDR3 is TGTGCCAGCAGGCGGGGGGGCAGAAAGACCCAGTACTTC. Its protein product is CASRRGGRKTQYF. The chain carries TRBV27 and TRBJ2-5; 9 bases fit TRBD2. V lost 6 bases, J lost 6 bases, and 5 bases stayed unmatched. The CDR3 is 13 residues long. Per the germline V gene, CDR1 is MNHEY and CDR2 is SMNVEV (reference sequence).